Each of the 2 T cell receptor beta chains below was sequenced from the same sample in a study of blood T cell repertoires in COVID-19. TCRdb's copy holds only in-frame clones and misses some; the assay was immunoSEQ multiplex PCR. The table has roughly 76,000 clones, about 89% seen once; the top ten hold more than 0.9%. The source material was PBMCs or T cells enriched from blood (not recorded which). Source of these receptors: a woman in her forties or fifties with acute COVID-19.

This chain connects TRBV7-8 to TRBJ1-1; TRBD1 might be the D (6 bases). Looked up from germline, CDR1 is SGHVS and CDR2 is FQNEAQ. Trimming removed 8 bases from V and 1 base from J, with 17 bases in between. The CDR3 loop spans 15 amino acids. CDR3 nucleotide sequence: TGTGCCAGCCTTAAGGGGGACCGCTGGAACACTGAAGCTTTCTTT. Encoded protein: CASLKGDRWNTEAFF.

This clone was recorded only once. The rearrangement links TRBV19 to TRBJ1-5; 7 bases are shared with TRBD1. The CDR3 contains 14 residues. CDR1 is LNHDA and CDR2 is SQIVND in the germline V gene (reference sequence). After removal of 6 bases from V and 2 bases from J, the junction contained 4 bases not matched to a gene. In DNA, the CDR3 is TGTGCCAGTAGGACAACAGGGGGCAATCAGCCCCAGCATTTT. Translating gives CASRTTGGNQPQHF.